The 29 T cell receptor beta chains given below trace back to one sample, sequenced in a study of post-analysis software for immune sequencing data. Study-wide findings and caveats: In patients, about five TRBV segments were more frequent than in controls, with TRBV5-6, TRBV5-1 and TRBV20-1 among them.

Presence of unique molecular identifiers characterized the TCR beta cDNA libraries. TCRdb re-called the PCR reads through MiXCR, storing one row per CDR3 protein. This table has about 760,000 distinct CDR3 sequences, approximately 30% appearing once. No cognate antigen is known for these TCRs. The material sequenced was blood. These receptors were collected from a girl between 5 and 17 years old with multiple sclerosis.

The V call is TRBV7-8, the J call TRBJ2-4; the D is unclear. Germline CDR1 SGHVS, CDR2 FQNEAQ. The CDR3 has 16 amino acids. The ends were cut back, 5 bases at V and 0 bases at J, with 14 bases in the middle. The CDR3 DNA sequence: TGTGCCAGCAGCCCCCTGGGGTCACTAGCCAAAAACATTCAGTACTTC. This translates into CASSPLGSLAKNIQYF.

V usage is TRBV28 and J usage is TRBJ2-7; unclear D gene. Germline CDR1 reads MDHEN; CDR2 reads SYDVKM. V lost 6 bases, J lost 2 bases, and 14 bases lay in between. The CDR3 is 14 residues long. CDR3: CASSPGPRPYEQYF. In DNA form, the CDR3 reads TGTGCCAGCAGCCCGGGTCCTCGGCCCTACGAGCAGTACTTC.

The chain combines TRBV24-1 with TRBJ2-3; TRBD2 matches at 11 bases. The J segment lost 4 bases and the V segment lost 7 bases, leaving 6 bases of the junction unmatched. Germline values: CDR1 KGHDR, CDR2 SFDVKD. The CDR3 totals 15 residues. The CDR3 nucleotides are TGTGCCACCAGCTCGGGACTAGCGGTTTCAGATACGCAGTATTTT. Protein: CATSSGLAVSDTQYF.

This clonotype occurred once. The chain links TRBV6-6 to TRBJ1-2, with 7 bases fitting TRBD1. Germline CDR1 and CDR2: MNHNY and SVGAGI (reference sequence). This CDR3 region has 13 residues. V lost 5 bases, J lost 8 bases, and 8 bases stayed unmatched. CDR3 amino acids: CASSHMTGKGYTF. The CDR3 DNA is TGTGCCAGCAGTCACATGACAGGGAAGGGCTACACCTTC.

The J gene is TRBJ2-3, the V gene TRBV12-3 or TRBV12-4; 8 bases agree with TRBD1. V trimming: 7 bases; J trimming: 1 base; junction bases outside the gene matches: 4. The CDR3 has 14 residues. The CDR3 region has the DNA TGTGCCAGCAATATGGACAGGGGCACAGATACGCAGTATTTT. This codes for CASNMDRGTDTQYF.

This clonotype was seen only a few times. The chain uses TRBV28 and TRBJ2-1, with D hard to call. V was clipped by 3 bases and J by 10 bases, with 7 bases between them. The CDR3 is 11 amino acids. The germline V gene has CDR1 MDHEN and CDR2 SYDVKM. The CDR3, as DNA: TGTGCCAGCAGTTTTGGCCTAGAGCAGTTCTTC. It codes for CASSFGLEQFF. Full variable domain (remainder filled in from reference TRBV28 and TRBJ2-1): DVKVTQSSRYLVKRTGEKVFLECVQDMDHENMFWYRQDPGLGLRLIYFSYDVKMKEKGDIPEGYSVSREKKERFSLILESASTNQTSMYLCASSFGLEQFFGPGTRLTVL.

The V call is TRBV2, the J call TRBJ2-3, with 8 positions matching TRBD1. Germline loops: CDR1 SNHLY, CDR2 FYNNEI. V dropped 5 bases and J dropped 5; count of bases not matched to a gene: 6. This CDR3 is built from 14 residues. The CDR3 loop reads CASSQDRVKDTQYF. CDR3 in DNA: TGTGCCAGCAGTCAGGACAGGGTGAAAGATACGCAGTATTTT.

This clonotype was counted between two and nine times. As DNA, the CDR3 is TGCGCCAGCAGCCCAACTGGAGGGAAACGCGACGCTTTCTTT. Translation gives CASSPTGGKRDAFF. The rearrangement links TRBV4-3 to TRBJ1-1; D not resolved. The germline V gene encodes CDR1 LGHNA and CDR2 YSLEER. The ends were cut back, 4 bases at V and 11 bases at J, with 20 bases in the middle. The length of the CDR3 is 14 residues.

This clonotype has ten or more counts. The chain carries TRBV7-2 and TRBJ2-7, with D perhaps TRBD2 (6 bases). The CDR3 contains 13 residues. Germline V gene data show CDR1 as SGHTA and CDR2 as FQGNSA. The V end lost 1 base, the J end lost 6 bases, and 10 bases lay between the germline ends. CDR3 nucleotides: TGTGCCAGCAGCTTAGGCGCTAGCGCCGAGCAGTACTTC. Protein product: CASSLGASAEQYF.

The sample holds a few counts of this clonotype. The V call is TRBV7-2, the J call TRBJ2-5; TRBD2 aligns across 13 bases. There are 16 residues in the CDR3. J was trimmed by 5 bases and V by 4 bases; bases with no gene match: 7. Germline CDR1 reads SGHTA; CDR2 reads FQGNSA. The CDR3 loop is CASSSRTSGGGETQYF. The CDR3 bases are TGTGCCAGCAGCTCCAGGACTAGCGGGGGTGGGGAGACCCAGTACTTC.

The rearrangement joins TRBV12-3 or TRBV12-4 to TRBJ2-7; 7 nucleotides align to TRBD1. Trimming removed 7 bases from V and 4 bases from J; junction bases left unmatched: 10. This CDR3 comprises 14 residues. For the CDR3, the DNA is TGTGCCAGCACCTTCGACAGGGCCCCTTACGAGCAGTACTTC. It is translated as CASTFDRAPYEQYF.

In its sample, this clonotype was seen a few times. CDR3 sequence: CASSQAYYNEQFF. The DNA of the CDR3 is TGTGCCAGCAGCCAAGCCTACTACAATGAGCAGTTCTTC. The V and J genes are TRBV3-1 and TRBJ2-1, with D hard to call. The CDR3 contains 13 residues. Looked up from germline, CDR1 is LGHDT and CDR2 is YNNKEL (reference sequence). The ends were cut back, 1 base at V and 3 bases at J, with 4 bases in the middle.

The chain uses TRBV20-1 and TRBJ1-5; TRBD1 matches 9 bases. Germline CDR1 DFQATT, CDR2 SNEGSKA (reference sequence). The CDR3 sequence is 17 residues long. The V and J ends lost 3 bases and 2 bases, in that order; junction bases with no gene match: 11. The CDR3 here is CSARRQGGVWGNQPQHF. In DNA, the CDR3 is TGCAGTGCTAGGAGACAGGGGGGGGTTTGGGGCAATCAGCCCCAGCATTTT.

This chain links TRBV18 with TRBJ2-1; TRBD2 matches 10 bases. CDR1 and CDR2 from the germline V gene are KGHSH and LQKENI. The trim removed 5 bases at V and 8 bases at J, leaving 12 bases unmatched. The CDR3 is 16 residues long. CDR3 coding DNA: TGTGCCAGCTCAACCCTGACTAGCGGGCGTTCAGATGAGCAGTTCTTC. It is translated as CASSTLTSGRSDEQFF.

In this sample, this clonotype turned up many times. The rearrangement uses TRBV7-2 and TRBJ2-7, with 11 positions matching TRBD2. The CDR3 spans 15 residues. V lost 5 bases and J lost 2; bases outside the gene matches: 5. Germline assignment: CDR1 SGHTA and CDR2 FQGNSA. CDR3 nucleotide sequence: TGTGCCAGCAGCCCGATAGCGGGAGGGGCCTACGAGCAGTACTTC. This sequence encodes CASSPIAGGAYEQYF.

This rearrangement joins TRBV12-3 or TRBV12-4 to TRBJ2-6, with D possibly matching TRBD1 (6 bases). The CDR3 is made up of 17 amino acids. The germline V and J ends were trimmed by 3 bases and 4 bases, with 16 bases remaining between them. This chain's CDR3 is CASSLVIGGSGANVLTF. CDR3 nucleotides: TGTGCCAGCAGTTTGGTAATTGGGGGCTCGGGGGCCAACGTCCTGACTTTC.

The rearrangement joins TRBV4-3 to TRBJ2-7, with 8 bases that match TRBD2. The CDR3 extends over 15 amino acids. Germline CDR1 LGHNA, CDR2 YSLEER. With 1 base clipped from V and 5 bases from J, the junction kept 7 bases outside the gene matches. CDR3 sequence (DNA): TGCGCCAGCAGCCAAGGTTACAGCGGGGGCGACGAGCAGTACTTC. This gives the protein CASSQGYSGGDEQYF.

A word on this clonotype: The junction does not match germline at one end; this may be a read error. The rearrangement links TRBV20-1 to TRBJ2-3; possibly TRBD1 or TRBD2 for D (6 bases each). CDR3 length: 17 residues. Germline values: CDR1 DFQATT, CDR2 SNEGSKA (reference sequence). The CDR3 sequence is CSTRATWGRGPRRTQYF. The CDR3 nucleotides read TGCAGTACTAGAGCCACATGGGGTCGGGGGCCCCGACGTACGCAGTATTTT.

The chain combines TRBV7-2 with TRBJ2-1; 7 bases match TRBD1. Germline V lookup: CDR1 SGHTA, CDR2 FQGNSA. CDR3 length: 17 amino acids. The V segment lost 6 bases and the J segment 1 base; nucleotides outside the gene matches: 12. The CDR3 reads CASSYRAGTESYNEQFF. DNA of the CDR3: TGTGCCAGCAGTTACCGGGCCGGGACAGAGTCCTACAATGAGCAGTTCTTC.

This chain connects TRBV4-1 to TRBJ2-1; 10 positions match TRBD2. Germline V gene sequence: CDR1 MGHRA, CDR2 YSYEKL. The CDR3 contains 16 residues. Germline trimming cut 1 base from V and 7 bases from J; bases unmatched to any gene: 7. CDR3 DNA: TGCGCCAGCAGCCAAGTAGCGGGAGGCAAGTTAAATGAGCAGTTCTTC. Its protein product is CASSQVAGGKLNEQFF.

The chain combines TRBV28 with TRBJ1-1; D is unresolved. The CDR3 runs to 13 residues. V was trimmed by 7 bases and J by 7 bases, leaving 16 bases between them. Germline CDR1 and CDR2: MDHEN and SYDVKM. This CDR3 is CASKPPRDSEAFF. Here the CDR3 DNA reads TGTGCCAGCAAGCCTCCCCGAGATAGTGAAGCTTTCTTT.

This chain links TRBV12-3 or TRBV12-4 with TRBJ2-3; the match to TRBD1 covers 11 bases. The V segment lost 4 bases and the J segment 5 bases; nucleotides outside the gene matches: 14. The CDR3 length is 18 residues. CDR3 in amino acids: CASSSWDAGQGAGDTQYF. The CDR3 bases are TGTGCCAGCAGTTCCTGGGACGCAGGACAGGGGGCCGGAGATACGCAGTATTTT.

In its sample, this clonotype was seen a few times. CDR3: CASSQVSSGGYTF. The CDR3 DNA sequence: TGCGCCAGCAGCCAAGTTTCTAGCGGAGGCTACACCTTC. This rearrangement joins TRBV4-3 to TRBJ1-2; D unclear. This CDR3 comprises 13 residues. The V gene lost 1 base and the J gene lost 8 bases, with 11 bases spanning the gap. CDR1 and CDR2 from the germline V gene are LGHNA and YSLEER.

In nucleotides, the CDR3 is TGTGCCAGCAGTTTAGACACAGGCTATGGCTACACCTTC. It translates to CASSLDTGYGYTF. This chain uses TRBV12-3 or TRBV12-4 with TRBJ1-2; D might be TRBD1 (5 bases). The CDR3 runs to 13 residues. The ends were cut back, 1 base at V and 4 bases at J, with 7 bases in the middle.

The gene calls are TRBV20-1 and TRBJ2-2; possibly TRBD2 for D (6 bases). The CDR3 contains 14 residues. The V and J ends lost 1 base and 7 bases respectively, with 13 bases between them. CDR1 and CDR2 (germline): DFQATT, SNEGSKA (reference sequence). The CDR3 coding sequence is TGCAGTGCTAGAGGTCTATCGGGGGTCGGGGAGCTGTTTTTT. This encodes CSARGLSGVGELFF.

The sample holds a few counts of this clonotype. The rearrangement uses TRBV28 and TRBJ2-3; 8 bases match TRBD2. V trimming: 3 bases; J trimming: 1 base; junction bases outside the gene matches: 6. Germline V gene sequence: CDR1 MDHEN, CDR2 SYDVKM. CDR3 length equals 16 residues. CDR3 in DNA: TGTGCCAGCAGTTTTTTACGGGGGGGCCGCACAGATACGCAGTATTTT. Residues: CASSFLRGGRTDTQYF.

The chain uses TRBV4-2 and TRBJ2-2; no clear D gene. The CDR3 totals 15 residues. In germline, CDR1 is LGHNA, CDR2 YNFKEQ. V lost 0 bases to trimming and J lost 6 bases, with 11 bases between them. The CDR3: CASSQDVVQPGELFF. CDR3 bases: TGTGCCAGCAGCCAAGATGTCGTACAGCCCGGGGAGCTGTTTTTT.

The chain has TRBV6-2 or TRBV6-3 and TRBJ1-2; D call uncertain. The CDR3 is made up of 14 amino acids. Germline V gene sequence: CDR1 MNHEY, CDR2 SVGEGT. Trimming stripped 1 base from V and 2 bases from J, with 8 bases between. The CDR3 here is CASSYFTGNYGYTF. CDR3 coding DNA: TGTGCCAGCAGTTACTTCACTGGCAACTATGGCTACACCTTC.

V gene TRBV20-1 combines with J gene TRBJ1-1; possible D gene TRBD1, 6 bases. The V end was cut by 6 bases, the J end by 9 bases, with 17 bases between. The CDR3 runs to 12 residues. Germline values: CDR1 DFQATT, CDR2 SNEGSKA (reference sequence). The CDR3 protein is CSAPPARGKAFF. CDR3 coding DNA: TGCAGTGCCCCCCCGGCCAGGGGTAAAGCTTTCTTT.